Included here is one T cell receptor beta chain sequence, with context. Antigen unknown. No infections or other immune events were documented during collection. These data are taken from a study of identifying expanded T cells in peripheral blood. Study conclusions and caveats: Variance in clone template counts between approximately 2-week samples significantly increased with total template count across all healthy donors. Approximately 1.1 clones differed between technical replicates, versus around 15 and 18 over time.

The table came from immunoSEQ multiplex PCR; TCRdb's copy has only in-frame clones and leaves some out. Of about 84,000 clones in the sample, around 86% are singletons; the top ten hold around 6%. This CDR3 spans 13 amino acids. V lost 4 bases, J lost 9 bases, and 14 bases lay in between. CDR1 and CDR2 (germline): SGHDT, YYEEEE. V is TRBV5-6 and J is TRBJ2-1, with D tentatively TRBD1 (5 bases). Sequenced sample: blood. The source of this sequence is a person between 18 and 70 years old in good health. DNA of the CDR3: TGTGCCAGCAGCCTTCTTAGACAGCGTGAGCAGTTCTTC. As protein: CASSLLRQREQFF.